A single sample gave rise to the 21 T cell receptor beta chains below, sequenced in a study of tissue T cells after allogeneic stem cell transplantation. Using immunoSEQ multiplex PCR, the repertoire was profiled, and TCRdb retains in-frame clones only, with some absent. The sample yields tens of thousands of clones, roughly 92% seen once. The sequences come from blood, collected before transplantation. Receptors originate from a woman aged 35 to 69 who later had graft-versus-host disease after an allogeneic stem cell transplant.

The chain carries TRBV25-1 and TRBJ2-1; 13 bases fit TRBD2. V lost 7 bases to trimming and J lost 1 base; unmatched junction nucleotides: 10. Germline V lookup: CDR1 MGHDK, CDR2 SYGVNS. The CDR3 spans 18 residues. The CDR3 spells CASNGLAGVGGSYNEQFF. CDR3 coding DNA: TGTGCCAGCAATGGACTAGCGGGAGTGGGAGGATCCTACAATGAGCAGTTCTTC.

This clone was seen a single time. The J gene is TRBJ1-1, the V gene TRBV28, with unresolved D. The V end was cut by 9 bases, the J end by 0 bases, with 17 bases between. Germline V gives CDR1 MDHEN, CDR2 SYDVKM. This CDR3 is built from 15 residues. The CDR3 sequence: CASEPGKTVNTEAFF. The CDR3 DNA follows: TGTGCCAGTGAGCCTGGAAAGACTGTGAACACTGAAGCTTTCTTT. Full variable domain (outside the CDR3, taken from reference TRBV28 and TRBJ1-1): DVKVTQSSRYLVKRTGEKVFLECVQDMDHENMFWYRQDPGLGLRLIYFSYDVKMKEKGDIPEGYSVSREKKERFSLILESASTNQTSMYLCASEPGKTVNTEAFFGQGTRLTVV.

V is TRBV27 and J is TRBJ2-1, with D perhaps matching TRBD2 (6 bases). Germline V gene data show CDR1 as MNHEY and CDR2 as SMNVEV (reference sequence). The CDR3 covers 15 residues. V gave up 5 bases and J gave up 5 bases, with 16 bases separating them. The CDR3: CASSVMGTGHNEQFF. In DNA, the CDR3 is TGTGCCAGCAGTGTTATGGGGACTGGCCACAATGAGCAGTTCTTC.

The chain couples TRBV6-6 to TRBJ1-2; 7 bases fit TRBD1. Germline CDR1 reads MNHNY; CDR2 reads SVGAGI (reference sequence). This CDR3 comprises 15 residues. V shed 5 bases and J 0 bases; nucleotides not matched to a gene: 6. The CDR3 coding sequence is TGTGCCAGCAGTAATCCAGGGGGGGCTAACTATGGCTACACCTTC. Its protein product is CASSNPGGANYGYTF.

This chain links TRBV5-1 with TRBJ1-2; no clear D gene. Deletions cut 0 bases from V and 6 bases from J, with 6 bases between. The CDR3 consists of 12 residues. The germline gives CDR1 SGHRS, CDR2 YFSETQ. The CDR3, as DNA: TGCGCCAGCAGCTTGGCCACAGATGGCTACACCTTC. Translation: CASSLATDGYTF.

This chain joins TRBV11-2 and TRBJ2-7, with 8 bases lining up with TRBD1. Germline assignment: CDR1 SGHAT and CDR2 FQNNGV. After removal of 5 bases from V and 7 bases from J, the junction contained 10 bases not matched to a gene. The CDR3 is 14 amino acids. CDR3 protein: CASSHGQGKEEQYF. The DNA of the CDR3 is TGTGCCAGCAGCCATGGACAGGGAAAGGAGGAGCAGTACTTC.

The V and J genes are TRBV7-2 and TRBJ2-7, with 7 nucleotides matching TRBD1. V shed 5 bases and J 6 bases; nucleotides not matched to a gene: 10. In germline, CDR1 is SGHTA, CDR2 FQGNSA. This CDR3 contains 14 residues. The CDR3: CASSDRDSPSEQYF. The CDR3 region has the DNA TGTGCCAGCAGCGACCGGGACAGTCCTTCCGAGCAGTACTTC.

This chain uses TRBV20-1 with TRBJ2-1; tentative D call: TRBD2 (5 bases). CDR3 length: 15 amino acids. Germline V gene sequence: CDR1 DFQATT, CDR2 SNEGSKA (reference sequence). Trimming stripped 3 bases from V and 3 bases from J, with 15 bases between. The chain's CDR3 is CSASLGRLSYNEQFF. The CDR3 DNA sequence: TGCAGTGCTAGTCTAGGAAGACTAAGCTACAATGAGCAGTTCTTC.

The V gene is TRBV21-1, the J gene TRBJ2-7; TRBD2 reflects the table's D call only, with no check against the DNA. TRBV21-1 is labeled a pseudogene. CDR3 length: 15 residues. CDR3 amino acids: CASRQKTSGSYEQYF. The CDR3 DNA is TGTGCCAGCAGGCAGAAGACTAGCGGCTCCTACGAGCAGTACTTC.

The V and J genes are TRBV27 and TRBJ2-2; D is perhaps TRBD2 (5 bases). The germline V gene has CDR1 MNHEY and CDR2 SMNVEV (reference sequence). CDR3 length: 14 amino acids. The V end was cut by 5 bases, the J end by 6 bases, with 13 bases between. As DNA, the CDR3 is TGTGCCAGCAGTCACGGGGAAGCCCCCGGGGAGCTGTTTTTT. This translates into CASSHGEAPGELFF.

The chain links TRBV9 to TRBJ2-7; 8 bases match TRBD2. Germline V CDR1 and CDR2: SGDLS, YYNGEE. The CDR3 runs 16 residues. The J segment lost 0 bases and the V segment lost 3 bases, leaving 8 bases of the junction unmatched. The CDR3 bases are TGTGCCAGCAGCGGGGGTACTAGCGGAAGCTCCTACGAGCAGTACTTC. Its translation is CASSGGTSGSSYEQYF.

The CDR3 bases are TGTGCCAGCACCCGGGACTATCCCTACAATGAGCAGTTCTTC. It codes for CASTRDYPYNEQFF. The chain combines TRBV27 with TRBJ2-1; 7 positions match TRBD2. Germline CDR1 reads MNHEY; CDR2 reads SMNVEV (reference sequence). The CDR3 is made up of 14 amino acids. The V segment lost 7 bases and the J segment 2 bases; nucleotides outside the gene matches: 5.

Comments on this clone: Sequence at one end of the junction differs from germline and may be a read error. This chain joins TRBV7-9 and TRBJ1-2; D might be TRBD1 (5 bases). The CDR3 totals 15 residues. The germline V gene has CDR1 SEHNR and CDR2 FQNEAQ (reference sequence). The CDR3 DNA is TGTGCCAGCAGCTCTTTAGGTCGGGGCAACTATGGCCACACCTTC. This gives the protein CASSSLGRGNYGHTF.

The CDR3: CASRGTGSGETQYF. The CDR3 region has the DNA TGTGCCAGCAGGGGGACAGGGAGTGGAGAGACCCAGTACTTC. V usage is TRBV28 and J usage is TRBJ2-5; TRBD1 matches 9 bases. After removal of 6 bases from V and 4 bases from J, the junction contained 6 bases not matched to a gene. Germline CDR1 MDHEN, CDR2 SYDVKM. The CDR3 has 14 amino acids.

This sequence joins TRBV5-8 and TRBJ2-1, with D possibly being TRBD2 (6 bases). Germline assignment: CDR1 SGHTS and CDR2 YDEGEE. This CDR3 region has 15 residues. With 4 bases removed from V and 0 bases from J, the gap between germline ends came to 11 bases. CDR3 sequence (DNA): TGTGCCAGCAGCCGAGGGAGGAGCTCCTACAATGAGCAGTTCTTC. Its translation is CASSRGRSSYNEQFF.

The table lists this clone with a count of one. The germline gene is not matched at one end of the junction; a read error may be the cause. The chain combines TRBV7-7 with TRBJ2-1; maybe TRBD2 (6 bases). Looked up from germline, CDR1 is SSHAT and CDR2 is FNYEAQ (reference sequence). The CDR3 has 15 residues. CDR3 sequence (DNA): TGTGCTAGCAGCCCCGATCAGGGACTGATCACTGAGCAGTTCTTC. This encodes CASSPDQGLITEQFF.

This chain links TRBV28 with TRBJ2-7, with TRBD2 as a possible D gene (6 bases). Germline CDR1 and CDR2: MDHEN and SYDVKM. The V end lost 6 bases, the J end lost 1 base, and 10 bases lay between the germline ends. The CDR3 has 13 amino acids. DNA for the CDR3: TGTGCCAGCAGCAGGGACTGGTCCTACGAGCAGTACTTC. It encodes CASSRDWSYEQYF.

This clone was observed a single time. The rearrangement links TRBV6-1 to TRBJ1-1; unclear D gene. CDR3 length equals 12 residues. V was cut by 3 bases and J by 7 bases, with 9 bases left in between. CDR1 is MNHNS, CDR2 SASEGT, per germline. Here the CDR3 DNA reads TGTGCCAGCAGTGAGACGAGGAATGAAGCTTTCTTT. Its translation: CASSETRNEAFF.

The gene calls are TRBV19 and TRBJ1-2; weak D call: TRBD1 (6 bases). CDR1 and CDR2 from the germline V gene are LNHDA and SQIVND (reference sequence). CDR3 length equals 15 residues. The V end was cut by 7 bases, the J end by 5 bases, with 20 bases between. The DNA for the CDR3 is TGTGCCAGTAAAGGAATCGGGGCAGGGGAGTATGGCTACACCTTC. It encodes CASKGIGAGEYGYTF. Drawing the rest from reference TRBV19 and TRBJ1-2, the complete variable domain is DGGITQSPKYLFRKEGQNVTLSCEQNLNHDAMYWYRQDPGQGLRLIYYSQIVNDFQKGDIAEGYSVSREKKESFPLTVTSAQKNPTAFYLCASKGIGAGEYGYTFGSGTRLTVV.

The chain uses TRBV24-1 and TRBJ2-7; no clear D gene. Between the trimmed V and J ends, which lost 2 bases and 3 bases, there was a span of 7 bases. Germline V gives CDR1 KGHDR, CDR2 SFDVKD. This CDR3 has 13 residues. The CDR3 here is CATSDSRSYEQYF. The CDR3 nucleotides read TGTGCCACCAGTGATTCCCGAAGCTACGAGCAGTACTTC.

V gene TRBV28 combines with J gene TRBJ2-5; perhaps TRBD1 as D (6 bases). Trimming removed 6 bases from V and 4 bases from J, with 21 bases in between. The CDR3 length is 16 residues. CDR1 is MDHEN and CDR2 is SYDVKM in the germline V gene. CDR3 loop: CASRRYRATGGETQYF. In DNA, the CDR3 is TGTGCCAGCAGAAGATACAGGGCAACAGGAGGAGAGACCCAGTACTTC.